This T cell receptor (beta chain) was found in a study of blood T cell repertoires in COVID-19. The CDR3 totals 14 residues. Trimming left V 3 bases short and J 5 bases short, with 16 bases between. Germline V lookup: CDR1 SQVTM, CDR2 ANQGSEA. The table came from immunoSEQ multiplex PCR; TCRdb's copy has only in-frame clones and leaves some out. The table includes about 88,000 clones, 83% detected once. The V gene is TRBV29-1, the J gene TRBJ1-1, with TRBD1 as a possible D gene (6 bases). The TCR comes from a human donor in a cohort sampled during active COVID-19. The specimen sequenced was peripheral blood. CDR3 residues: CSVDGRGFITEAFF. CDR3 bases: TGCAGCGTTGACGGCAGGGGTTTTATTACTGAAGCTTTCTTT.